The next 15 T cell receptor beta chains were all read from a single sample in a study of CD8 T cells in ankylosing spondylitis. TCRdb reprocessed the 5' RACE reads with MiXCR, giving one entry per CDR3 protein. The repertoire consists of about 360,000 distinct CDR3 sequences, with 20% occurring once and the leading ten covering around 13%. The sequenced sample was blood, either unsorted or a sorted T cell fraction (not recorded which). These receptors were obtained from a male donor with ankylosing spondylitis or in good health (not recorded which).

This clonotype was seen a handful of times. CDR3 in amino acids: CASSLGLKGDEQYF. CDR3 sequence (DNA): TGCGCCAGCAGCTTGGGACTGAAGGGAGACGAGCAGTACTTC. J is TRBJ2-7 and V is TRBV5-1, with a possible D match to TRBD2 (5 bases). CDR1 and CDR2 from the germline V gene are SGHRS and YFSETQ. This CDR3 has 14 amino acids. The V and J ends lost 0 bases and 5 bases respectively, with 12 bases between them.

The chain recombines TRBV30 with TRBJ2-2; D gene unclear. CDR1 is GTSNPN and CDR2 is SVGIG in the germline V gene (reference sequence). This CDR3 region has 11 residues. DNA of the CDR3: TGTGGCGGTGCAAACACCGGGGAGCTGTTTTTT. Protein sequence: CGGANTGELFF.

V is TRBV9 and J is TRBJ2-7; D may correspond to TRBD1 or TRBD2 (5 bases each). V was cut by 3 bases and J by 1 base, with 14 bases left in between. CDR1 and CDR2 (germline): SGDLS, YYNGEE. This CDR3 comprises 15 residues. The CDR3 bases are TGTGCCAGCAGCGGATCCGGGACCCCGTCCTACGAGCAGTACTTC. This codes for CASSGSGTPSYEQYF.

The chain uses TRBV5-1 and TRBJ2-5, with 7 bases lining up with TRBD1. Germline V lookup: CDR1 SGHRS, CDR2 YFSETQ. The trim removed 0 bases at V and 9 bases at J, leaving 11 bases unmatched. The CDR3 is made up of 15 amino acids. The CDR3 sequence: CASSLEGADSPAQYF. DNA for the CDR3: TGCGCCAGCAGCTTGGAGGGGGCCGACAGCCCGGCCCAGTACTTC.

For the CDR3, the DNA is TGTGCCAGCAGCCAAGACGGACAAGAAGCTTTCTTT. It translates to CASSQDGQEAFF. The chain is built from TRBV4-2 and TRBJ1-1, with D perhaps TRBD1 (5 bases). The CDR3 sequence is 12 residues long. The V gene lost 0 bases and the J gene lost 8 bases, with 7 bases spanning the gap. Per the germline V gene, CDR1 is LGHNA and CDR2 is YNFKEQ.

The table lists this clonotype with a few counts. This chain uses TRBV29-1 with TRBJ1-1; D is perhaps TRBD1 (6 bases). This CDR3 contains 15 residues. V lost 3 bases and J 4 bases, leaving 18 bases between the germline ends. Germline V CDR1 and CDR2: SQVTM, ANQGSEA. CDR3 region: CSVEGAGGGGTEAFF. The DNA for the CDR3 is TGCAGCGTTGAGGGGGCGGGTGGGGGCGGCACTGAAGCTTTCTTT.

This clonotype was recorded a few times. The CDR3 here is CASSESRVPSYEQYF. The CDR3 DNA reads as TGTGCCAGCAGTGAGTCCAGAGTTCCGAGCTACGAGCAGTACTTC. The chain joins TRBV28 to TRBJ2-7; D uncertain. Trimming removed 5 bases from V and 3 bases from J, with 17 bases in between. This CDR3 spans 15 amino acids. Germline values: CDR1 MDHEN, CDR2 SYDVKM.

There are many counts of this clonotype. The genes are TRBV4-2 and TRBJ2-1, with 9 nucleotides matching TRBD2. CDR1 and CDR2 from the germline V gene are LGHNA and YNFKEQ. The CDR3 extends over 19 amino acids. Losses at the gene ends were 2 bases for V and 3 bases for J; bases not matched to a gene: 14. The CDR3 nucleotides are TGTGCCAGCAGCCAACGTGGGGCTCAAGGCGGGGGGGACTACAATGAGCAGTTCTTC. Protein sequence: CASSQRGAQGGGDYNEQFF.

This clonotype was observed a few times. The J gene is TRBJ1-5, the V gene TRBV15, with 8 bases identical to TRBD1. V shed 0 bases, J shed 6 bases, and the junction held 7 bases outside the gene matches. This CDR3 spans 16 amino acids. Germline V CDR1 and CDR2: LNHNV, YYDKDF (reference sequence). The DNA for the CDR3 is TGTGCCACCAGCAGAGATGAGGACAGGGTCGCTCAGCCCCAGCATTTT. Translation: CATSRDEDRVAQPQHF.

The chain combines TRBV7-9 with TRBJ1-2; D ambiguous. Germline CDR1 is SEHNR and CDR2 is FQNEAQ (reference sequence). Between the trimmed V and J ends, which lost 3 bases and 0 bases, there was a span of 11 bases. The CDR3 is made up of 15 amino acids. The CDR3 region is CASSFTQIPNYGYTF. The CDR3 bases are TGTGCCAGCAGCTTCACACAGATACCTAACTATGGCTACACCTTC. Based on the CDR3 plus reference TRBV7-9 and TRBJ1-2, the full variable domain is DTGVSQNPRHKITKRGQNVTFRCDPISEHNRLYWYRQTLGQGPEFLTYFQNEAQLEKSRLLSDRFSAERPKGSFSTLEIQRTEQGDSAMYLCASSFTQIPNYGYTFGSGTRLTVV.

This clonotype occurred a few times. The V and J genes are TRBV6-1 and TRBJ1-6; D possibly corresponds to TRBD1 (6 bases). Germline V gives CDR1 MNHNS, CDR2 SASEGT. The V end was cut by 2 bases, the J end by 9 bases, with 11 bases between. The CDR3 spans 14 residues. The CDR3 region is CASSESEGGSPLHF. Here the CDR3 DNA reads TGTGCCAGCAGTGAAAGCGAGGGGGGTTCACCCCTCCACTTT.

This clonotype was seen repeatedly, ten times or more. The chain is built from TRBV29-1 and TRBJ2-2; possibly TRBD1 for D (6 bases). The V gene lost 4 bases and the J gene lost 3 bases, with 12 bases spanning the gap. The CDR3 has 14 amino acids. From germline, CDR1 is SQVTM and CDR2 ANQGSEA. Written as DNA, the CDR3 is TGCAGCGTTGCGGTCAACAGGGACACCGGGGAGCTGTTTTTT. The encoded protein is CSVAVNRDTGELFF.

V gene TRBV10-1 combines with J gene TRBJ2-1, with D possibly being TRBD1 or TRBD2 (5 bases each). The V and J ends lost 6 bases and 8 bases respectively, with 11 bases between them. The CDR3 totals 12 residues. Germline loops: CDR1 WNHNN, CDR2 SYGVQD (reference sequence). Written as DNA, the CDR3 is TGCGCCAGCAGCGGGACGACCTATGAGCAGTTCTTC. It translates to CASSGTTYEQFF.

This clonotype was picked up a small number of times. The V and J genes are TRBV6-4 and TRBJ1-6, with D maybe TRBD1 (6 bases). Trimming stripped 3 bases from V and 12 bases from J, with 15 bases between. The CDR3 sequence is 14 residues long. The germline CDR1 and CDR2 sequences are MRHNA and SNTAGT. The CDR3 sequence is CASSEGGEDEPLHF. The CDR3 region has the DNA TGTGCCAGCAGTGAAGGGGGGGAAGATGAACCCCTCCACTTT.

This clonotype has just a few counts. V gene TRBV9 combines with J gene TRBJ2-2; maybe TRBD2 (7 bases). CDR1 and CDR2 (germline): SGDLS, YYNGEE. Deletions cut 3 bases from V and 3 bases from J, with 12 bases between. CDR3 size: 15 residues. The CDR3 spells CASSEGGLHTGELFF. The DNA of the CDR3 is TGTGCCAGCAGCGAGGGGGGACTACACACCGGGGAGCTGTTTTTT.